The 25 T cell receptor beta chains presented below share a single source sample, sequenced in a study of low-dose radiotherapy and immunotherapy resistance in tumors. Alpha and beta chains were covered, as first-strand cDNA relied on TRAV- and TRBV-specific primers. TCRs underwent 20 PCR cycles of amplification with a constant-region primer and V-primer adapter. Each CDR3 protein gets one entry after TCRdb re-called the reads with MiXCR. In the table there are 6,000 to 9,000 distinct CDR3 sequences, around 84% of which are singletons. Receptors were obtained from a human donor with advanced metastatic prostate, ovarian, gallbladder or colorectal cancer (not recorded which). This table probably holds off-target reads from a library built for another chain.

This clonotype was counted a few times. The chain uses TRBV12-3 or TRBV12-4 and TRBJ2-2, with D possibly TRBD2 on 6 matching bases. There are 15 residues in the CDR3. The V and J ends lost 6 bases and 5 bases respectively, with 16 bases between them. CDR3 nucleotide sequence: TGTGCCAGCAGCTGGGACCCGGAGGGGACCGGGGAGCTGTTTTTT. Residues: CASSWDPEGTGELFF.

This sequence joins TRBV20-1 and TRBJ2-5, with 7 nucleotides matching TRBD1. The germline V gene has CDR1 DFQATT and CDR2 SNEGSKA (reference sequence). V was clipped by 6 bases and J by 4 bases; unmatched bases: 11. CDR3 size: 14 residues. CDR3 sequence: CSAQITGDGETQYF. The DNA of the CDR3 is TGCAGTGCCCAAATTACAGGGGATGGAGAGACCCAGTACTTC.

CDR3 sequence (DNA): TGTGCCACGAGAGGGGCTGAAGGCCTGGACATTCAGTACTTC. Protein sequence: CATRGAEGLDIQYF. V and J are TRBV10-3 and TRBJ2-4; either TRBD1 or TRBD2 may supply D (5 bases each). Looked up from germline, CDR1 is ENHRY and CDR2 is SYGVKD. V shed 10 bases and J shed 8 bases, with 21 bases lying between them. This CDR3 has 14 residues.

V usage is TRBV11-2 and J usage is TRBJ2-7, with D possibly matching TRBD2 (6 bases). The CDR3 consists of 15 residues. Looked up from germline, CDR1 is SGHAT and CDR2 is FQNNGV. The V end was cut by 7 bases, the J end by 0 bases, with 16 bases between. CDR3 DNA sequence: TGTGCCAGCACCCGATCGGGGGATAGCTCCTACGAGCAGTACTTC. Translation gives CASTRSGDSSYEQYF. Filled out from reference TRBV11-2 and TRBJ2-7, the complete variable domain reads EAGVAQSPRYKIIEKRQSVAFWCNPISGHATLYWYQQILGQGPKLLIQFQNNGVVDDSQLPKDRFSAERLKGVDSTLKIQPAKLEDSAVYLCASTRSGDSSYEQYFGPGTRLTVT.

V is TRBV5-5 and J is TRBJ2-3, with TRBD2 as a possible D gene (6 bases). The CDR3 runs 13 residues. Germline CDR1 is SGHKS and CDR2 is YYEKEE (reference sequence). Deletions cut 6 bases from V and 6 bases from J, with 14 bases between. The CDR3 DNA is TGTGCCAGCACCCCCACGGGGGAGGATACGCAGTATTTT. Translating it yields CASTPTGEDTQYF.

This sequence joins TRBV5-1 and TRBJ2-1; 8 positions match TRBD1. The germline gives CDR1 SGHRS, CDR2 YFSETQ. V lost 2 bases and J lost 10; bases outside the gene matches: 5. The CDR3 consists of 13 residues. The CDR3 reads CASSFGQGGEQFF. The CDR3 coding sequence is TGCGCCAGCAGCTTCGGACAGGGCGGGGAGCAGTTCTTC.

CDR3 region: CASSPLNEQFF. DNA of the CDR3: TGTGCCAGCAGTCCCCTCAATGAGCAGTTCTTC. The V gene is TRBV12-3 or TRBV12-4, the J gene TRBJ2-1; no clear D. CDR3 length: 11 amino acids. V lost 5 bases to trimming and J lost 6 bases, with 5 bases between them.

V is TRBV6-2 or TRBV6-3 and J is TRBJ2-7; weak D call: TRBD1 (7 bases). Germline CDR1 is MNHEY and CDR2 is SVGEGT. Deletions cut 5 bases from V and 3 bases from J, with 14 bases between. The CDR3 runs 14 residues. For the CDR3, the DNA is TGTGCCAGCAGTAGCCGACAGGGACTCTACGAGCAGTACTTC. It specifies CASSSRQGLYEQYF.

V usage is TRBV5-1 and J usage is TRBJ1-2; the D is unclear. V dropped 0 bases and J dropped 4 bases, with 7 bases sitting between them. The CDR3 spans 13 residues. Germline CDR1 and CDR2: SGHRS and YFSETQ. The CDR3 DNA reads TGCGCCAGCAGCTTGGGCGGCACCTATGGCTACACCTTC. Translated, it gives CASSLGGTYGYTF.

The rearrangement joins TRBV28 to TRBJ2-1; D remains unclear. Germline CDR1 reads MDHEN; CDR2 reads SYDVKM. The CDR3 covers 11 residues. V was clipped by 8 bases and J by 12 bases, with 14 bases between them. CDR3 region: CASSFGSMQFF. The CDR3 region has the DNA TGTGCCAGCTCCTTTGGCTCTATGCAGTTCTTC.

The chain employs TRBV19 and TRBJ2-7; D might be TRBD2 (6 bases). The CDR3 covers 14 residues. Germline CDR1 LNHDA, CDR2 SQIVND (reference sequence). V lost 5 bases and J lost 12, with 23 bases in between. CDR3 protein: CASSPRGLISPPYF. CDR3 DNA sequence: TGTGCCAGTAGTCCTCGGGGACTGATATCTCCTCCGTACTTC. The variable domain in full, with the rest retrieved from reference TRBV19 and TRBJ2-7, is DGGITQSPKYLFRKEGQNVTLSCEQNLNHDAMYWYRQDPGQGLRLIYYSQIVNDFQKGDIAEGYSVSREKKESFPLTVTSAQKNPTAFYLCASSPRGLISPPYFGPGTRLTVT.

The chain is built from TRBV6-1 and TRBJ2-3; 7 bases align to TRBD1. Trimming took 10 bases from V and 2 from J; bases not matched to a gene: 6. CDR1 and CDR2 from the germline V gene are MNHNS and SASEGT. The CDR3 sequence is 13 residues long. The CDR3 loop reads CAIVGTVTDTQYF. The CDR3 coding sequence is TGTGCCATCGTCGGGACAGTCACAGATACGCAGTATTTT.

The gene calls are TRBV18 and TRBJ2-7, with 11 bases aligning to TRBD2. Trimming took 2 bases from V and 2 from J; bases not matched to a gene: 2. CDR3 size: 15 residues. Germline CDR1 and CDR2: KGHSH and LQKENI. CDR3 DNA sequence: TGTGCCAGCTCACCAGCTAGCGGGGGGCCCTACGAGCAGTACTTC. This encodes CASSPASGGPYEQYF.

On this clonotype itself: At one end the junction does not follow the germline gene, possibly because of a read error. This chain joins TRBV13 and TRBJ1-6; no clear D gene. CDR3 length: 12 residues. The germline V gene encodes CDR1 PRHDT and CDR2 FYEKMQ (reference sequence). CDR3 coding DNA: TGTGCTTTCATGCCCAATGCAGGCAAATCAACCTTT. It translates to CAFMPNAGKSTF. Full variable domain (missing parts from reference TRBV13 and TRBJ1-6): AAGVIQSPRHLIKEKRETATLKCYPIPRHDTVYWYQQGPGQDPQFLISFYEKMQSDKGSIPDRFSAQQFSDYHSELNMSSLELGDSALYFCAFMPNAGKSTFGNGTRLTVT.

The chain has TRBV20-1 and TRBJ1-6, with D unresolved. With 0 bases removed from V and 10 bases from J, the gap between germline ends came to 16 bases. The CDR3 is 15 amino acids. Germline lookup yields CDR1 DFQATT and CDR2 SNEGSKA (reference sequence). CDR3 DNA sequence: TGCAGTGCTAGAGATGGAGAGAAGCTAGGGTCACCCCTCCACTTT. As protein: CSARDGEKLGSPLHF.

This chain connects TRBV18 to TRBJ2-1; possible D gene TRBD2, 5 bases. This CDR3 contains 15 residues. Germline assignment: CDR1 KGHSH and CDR2 LQKENI. V lost 3 bases and J 4 bases, leaving 13 bases between the germline ends. For the CDR3, the DNA is TGTGCCAGCTCACCGAGCGGTCGGGTTTACAATGAGCAGTTCTTC. This sequence encodes CASSPSGRVYNEQFF.

The V gene is TRBV11-1, the J gene TRBJ2-3; no clear D gene. Trimming took 5 bases from V and 3 from J, leaving 9 bases between them. The V gene's germline CDR1 is SGHAT and CDR2 FQDESV (reference sequence). The CDR3 runs 13 residues. The DNA for the CDR3 is TGTGCCAGCAGCGACGGATTTACAGATACGCAGTATTTT. Residues: CASSDGFTDTQYF. The full variable domain, its missing parts supplied by reference TRBV11-1 and TRBJ2-3, is EAEVAQSPRYKITEKSQAVAFWCDPISGHATLYWYRQILGQGPELLVQFQDESVVDDSQLPKDRFSAERLKGVDSTLKIQPAELGDSAMYLCASSDGFTDTQYFGPGTRLTVL.

The V gene is TRBV13, the J gene TRBJ2-7; the D is unclear. The CDR3 loop spans 14 amino acids. The germline V and J ends were trimmed by 5 bases and 5 bases, with 16 bases remaining between them. CDR1 and CDR2 (germline): PRHDT, FYEKMQ (reference sequence). CDR3 amino acids: CASSQPGGVHEQYF. The CDR3 DNA is TGTGCCAGCAGCCAACCCGGTGGCGTGCACGAGCAGTACTTC.

The chain links TRBV6-2 or TRBV6-3 to TRBJ2-7, with D hard to call. The germline V and J ends were trimmed by 6 bases and 2 bases, with 11 bases remaining between them. Germline V lookup: CDR1 MNHEY, CDR2 SVGEGT. The CDR3 sequence is 13 residues long. The CDR3 nucleotides are TGTGCCAGCAGAGGGCAGAGCACCTACGAGCAGTACTTC. Translating gives CASRGQSTYEQYF.

This chain uses TRBV14 with TRBJ1-6, with D maybe TRBD1 (5 bases). The CDR3 has 15 residues. Germline V gene data show CDR1 as SGHDN and CDR2 as FVKESK. Trimming removed 4 bases at V and 1 base at J, with 8 bases between. CDR3 loop: CASSLTGSYNSPLHF. The DNA for the CDR3 is TGTGCCAGCAGCCTAACAGGATCCTATAATTCACCCCTCCACTTT.

The rearrangement links TRBV7-2 to TRBJ2-1; the match to TRBD1 covers 7 bases. This CDR3 contains 12 residues. V was clipped by 5 bases and J by 15 bases; unmatched bases: 10. CDR1 is SGHTA, CDR2 FQGNSA, per germline. The CDR3 region has the DNA TGTGCCAGCAGCCGCGACAGAGGGGGCCTGTTCTTC. Protein sequence: CASSRDRGGLFF.

The rearrangement joins TRBV4-3 to TRBJ1-4, with D tentatively TRBD1 (5 bases). V gave up 3 bases and J gave up 10 bases, with 12 bases separating them. Germline assignment: CDR1 LGHNA and CDR2 YSLEER. The CDR3 has 13 amino acids. CDR3 nucleotides: TGCGCCAGCAGCCATTGGGGGATGGGAAAACTGTTTTTT. Encoded protein: CASSHWGMGKLFF.

The chain couples TRBV2 to TRBJ2-7; D not resolved. The V gene's germline CDR1 is SNHLY and CDR2 FYNNEI. This CDR3 contains 13 residues. V was shortened by 8 bases and J by 2 bases, with 13 bases between the two germline ends. The chain's CDR3 is CASGDMAAYEQYF. The CDR3 region has the DNA TGTGCCAGCGGCGACATGGCCGCCTACGAGCAGTACTTC.

The CDR3 is CAWRQGFRNYNEQFF. The CDR3 DNA reads as TGTGCCTGGAGACAGGGGTTTCGTAACTACAATGAGCAGTTCTTC. The V call is TRBV30, the J call TRBJ2-1; 7 bases align to TRBD1. Germline CDR1 and CDR2: GTSNPN and SVGIG (reference sequence). The V gene end was trimmed by 3 bases and the J gene end by 3 bases; junction bases not matched to a gene: 8. This CDR3 comprises 15 residues.

The chain has TRBV4-1 and TRBJ2-5; the D gene is possibly TRBD2 (5 bases). This CDR3 comprises 16 residues. Trimming left V 0 bases short and J 4 bases short, with 15 bases between. CDR1 is MGHRA and CDR2 is YSYEKL in the germline V gene. CDR3 nucleotides: TGCGCCAGCAGCCAAGATGGCTCGGGATTCGGAGAGACCCAGTACTTC. This translates into CASSQDGSGFGETQYF.